This TCR beta chain is from a study of early T cells in non-severe SARS-CoV-2 infection. This CDR3 region has 13 residues. The V gene lost 7 bases and the J gene lost 5 bases, with 14 bases spanning the gap. Germline CDR1 and CDR2: SEHNR and FQNEAQ (reference sequence). TCRdb processed the 5' RACE reads anew with MiXCR; each CDR3 protein has one entry. The sample yields some 25,000 distinct CDR3 sequences, more than 3.5% seen once. This clonotype occurred many times. V is TRBV7-9 and J is TRBJ1-1; D uncertain. Sample: whole blood. The source of this sequence is an adult who was a healthcare worker with PCR-confirmed SARS-CoV-2 infection or an uninfected control (not recorded which). In DNA, the CDR3 is TGTGCCAGCATCCCTCCGGGCTTGACTGAAGCTTTCTTT. This encodes CASIPPGLTEAFF. Together with reference TRBV7-9 and TRBJ1-1, the CDR3 gives the full variable domain: DTGVSQNPRHKITKRGQNVTFRCDPISEHNRLYWYRQTLGQGPEFLTYFQNEAQLEKSRLLSDRFSAERPKGSFSTLEIQRTEQGDSAMYLCASIPPGLTEAFFGQGTRLTVV.